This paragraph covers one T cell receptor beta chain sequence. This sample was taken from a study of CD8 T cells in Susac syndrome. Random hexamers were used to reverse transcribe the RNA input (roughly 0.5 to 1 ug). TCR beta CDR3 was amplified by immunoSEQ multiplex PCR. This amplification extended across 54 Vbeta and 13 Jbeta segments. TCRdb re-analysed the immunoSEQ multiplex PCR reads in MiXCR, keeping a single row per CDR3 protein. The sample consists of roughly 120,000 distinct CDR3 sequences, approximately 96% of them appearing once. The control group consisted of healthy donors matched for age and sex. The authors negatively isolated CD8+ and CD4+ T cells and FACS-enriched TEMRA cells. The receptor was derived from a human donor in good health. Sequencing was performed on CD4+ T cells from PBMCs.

This CDR3 is CASSSGQGTETQYF. DNA for the CDR3: TGTGCCAGCAGTTCGGGACAGGGGACAGAGACCCAGTACTTC. The chain joins TRBV28 to TRBJ2-5, with 10 bases fitting TRBD1. Per the germline V gene, CDR1 is MDHEN and CDR2 is SYDVKM. The CDR3 loop spans 14 amino acids. Trimming at V came to 4 bases and at J to 4 bases, leaving 3 bases not matched to a gene. The complete variable domain, with remaining parts taken from reference TRBV28 and TRBJ2-5, reads DVKVTQSSRYLVKRTGEKVFLECVQDMDHENMFWYRQDPGLGLRLIYFSYDVKMKEKGDIPEGYSVSREKKERFSLILESASTNQTSMYLCASSSGQGTETQYFGPGTRLLVL.